One and the same sample provided the 14 T cell receptor beta chains below, sequenced in a study of cytomegalovirus exposure and HLA in healthy donors. Primers included in the PCR were 60 Vbeta and 13 Jbeta primers. Sequencing used immunoSEQ multiplex PCR; TCRdb keeps in-frame clones, though not all of them. Here the sample table reports roughly 82,000 clones. Input material: PBMCs. The source of these receptors is a woman aged 55 to 70 in good health and CMV-seronegative.

This chain uses TRBV5-1 with TRBJ1-3; TRBD1 might be the D (6 bases). The V gene lost 0 bases and the J gene lost 8 bases, with 24 bases spanning the gap. The CDR3 runs to 18 residues. Germline V gene sequence: CDR1 SGHRS, CDR2 YFSETQ. In nucleotides, the CDR3 is TGCGCCAGCAGCTTGGATGCGGTCAGGCTAGGATCAGGGGACACCATATATTTT. The encoded protein is CASSLDAVRLGSGDTIYF.

The V and J genes are TRBV12-2 and TRBJ1-3; TRBD1 is the table's D call, not checked against the DNA. TRBV12-2 is shown as a pseudogene. CDR3 length: 21 residues. The CDR3 sequence is CASRLGLPGQDPLSWMHTIYF. The CDR3 DNA reads TGTGCAAGTCGCTTAGGCTTACCGGGACAGGATCCCCTAAGTTGGATGCACACCATATATTTT.

The chain combines TRBV11-2 with TRBJ1-1; D unclear. V was pared by 3 bases and J by 6 bases, with 8 bases between. CDR1 and CDR2 (germline): SGHAT, FQNNGV. The CDR3 sequence is 12 residues long. The CDR3 spells CASSLAGSEAFF. The CDR3, as DNA: TGTGCCAGCAGCTTGGCGGGGTCTGAAGCTTTCTTT.

The genes are TRBV18 and TRBJ2-1; D may be TRBD2 (5 bases). CDR3 length: 14 residues. Germline V gene sequence: CDR1 KGHSH, CDR2 LQKENI. Trimming removed 3 bases from V and 9 bases from J, with 15 bases in between. The CDR3 region is CASSPLRASSEQFF. For the CDR3, the DNA is TGTGCCAGCTCACCTCTACGGGCTAGCAGTGAGCAGTTCTTC.

This chain joins TRBV7-2 and TRBJ2-7; TRBD2 matches at 11 bases. The junction had 5 bases not matched to a gene; V was cut back by 5 bases and J by 2 bases. The germline gives CDR1 SGHTA, CDR2 FQGNSA. The CDR3 has 15 amino acids. The CDR3 DNA reads as TGTGCCAGCAGCACTAGCGGGAGTAAGGCCTACGAGCAGTACTTC. It codes for CASSTSGSKAYEQYF.

V gene TRBV7-9 combines with J gene TRBJ2-5; possible D gene TRBD2, 6 bases. Trimming left V 5 bases short and J 5 bases short, with 15 bases between. CDR1 SEHNR and CDR2 FQNEAQ come from the germline V gene (reference sequence). This CDR3 is 14 amino acids long. The DNA for the CDR3 is TGTGCCAGCAGCCCGACCGTCGCGGGGGAGACCCAGTACTTC. This codes for CASSPTVAGETQYF.

The chain carries TRBV28 and TRBJ2-3; 7 bases align to TRBD2. The CDR3 is 13 residues long. Germline loops: CDR1 MDHEN, CDR2 SYDVKM. The ends lost 5 bases at V and 14 bases at J; junction bases unmatched: 13. CDR3 in DNA: TGTGCCAGCAGTCCCGGGGAGGGAGGGCCCCTGTATTTT. This sequence encodes CASSPGEGGPLYF.

This sequence joins TRBV7-9 and TRBJ2-7; 14 positions agree with TRBD2. With V trimmed by 4 bases and J by 5 bases, 4 bases remained unmatched. This CDR3 region has 15 residues. Germline assignment: CDR1 SEHNR and CDR2 FQNEAQ (reference sequence). The CDR3 loop is CASSSGTSGSDEQYF. The CDR3 nucleotides read TGTGCCAGCAGCTCAGGGACTAGCGGGAGCGACGAGCAGTACTTC.

Points on this clone: The junction and the germline gene differ at one end; a read error may be behind it. The chain carries TRBV13 and TRBJ2-3; no reliable D call. CDR1 and CDR2 from the germline V gene are PRHDT and FYEKMQ (reference sequence). The CDR3 is made up of 15 amino acids. CDR3: CAGSPRLGGTDTQYF. Written as DNA, the CDR3 is TGTGCCGGCAGTCCACGGCTAGGTGGCACAGATACGCAGTATTTT.

DNA for the CDR3: TGTGCCAGCAGTTCTACGGACAGGTTGACCAAAAACATTCAGTACTTC. Translated: CASSSTDRLTKNIQYF. The chain employs TRBV6-5 and TRBJ2-4; 7 positions agree with TRBD1. CDR1 and CDR2 from the germline V gene are MNHEY and SVGAGI. V was pared by 4 bases and J by 2 bases, with 8 bases of the junction left unmatched. The CDR3 sequence is 16 residues long.

V gene TRBV28 combines with J gene TRBJ2-7; D is perhaps TRBD1 (6 bases). Germline V CDR1 and CDR2: MDHEN, SYDVKM. The CDR3 runs 15 residues. V lost 2 bases and J 2 bases, leaving 13 bases between the germline ends. The CDR3 DNA reads as TGTGCCAGCAGTTTACCCAGGGGTCAGGCCTACGAGCAGTACTTC. This sequence encodes CASSLPRGQAYEQYF.

The CDR3 DNA follows: TGTGCCAGTAGTTTTCGACAGGTCTATGGCTACACCTTC. Residues: CASSFRQVYGYTF. V gene TRBV19 combines with J gene TRBJ1-2; D is possibly TRBD1 (6 bases). V gave up 5 bases and J gave up 4 bases, with 11 bases separating them. CDR3 size: 13 residues. CDR1 is LNHDA, CDR2 SQIVND, per germline (reference sequence).

V and J are TRBV12-5 and TRBJ1-2; possible D gene TRBD1, 6 bases. The CDR3 runs 13 residues. Trimming took off 11 bases at V and 7 bases at J, with 20 bases between the two ends. CDR1 is LGHNT and CDR2 is FRNRAP in the germline V gene. The CDR3 spells CAGKLAGGCGYTF. DNA for the CDR3: TGTGCTGGTAAGTTGGCGGGGGGCTGTGGCTACACCTTC.

The V and J genes are TRBV4-3 and TRBJ2-1; tentative D call: TRBD1 (6 bases). Trimming stripped 3 bases from V and 8 bases from J, with 17 bases between. This CDR3 region has 15 residues. Germline V gene data show CDR1 as LGHNA and CDR2 as YSLEER. The CDR3 sequence is CASSQTYRASDEQFF. In nucleotides, the CDR3 is TGCGCCAGCAGCCAGACTTACAGGGCTTCGGATGAGCAGTTCTTC.